This TCR beta chain was sequenced for a study of patients and donors after allogeneic stem cell transplantation. Using its own MiXCR run on the RT-PCR reads, TCRdb lists one record per CDR3 protein. The top ten clones hold approximately 10% of a sample with about 230,000 distinct CDR3 sequences, about 14% of them seen once. This clonotype was observed a handful of times. The V segment lost 5 bases and the J segment 0 bases; nucleotides outside the gene matches: 4. The CDR3 has 15 residues. The sequenced sample consisted of blood, either unsorted or a sorted T cell fraction (not recorded which). The chain has TRBV12-3 or TRBV12-4 and TRBJ2-3; 8 bases are shared with TRBD1. This sequence originates from a human donor who was either an allogeneic HSCT recipient or a stem cell or donor lymphocyte infusion donor (not recorded which). It is not recorded whose cells these are; they may come from a transplant donor. The CDR3 DNA reads as TGTGCCAGCAGTCTGACAGGGGTCAGCACAGATACGCAGTATTTT. Its translation: CASSLTGVSTDTQYF.